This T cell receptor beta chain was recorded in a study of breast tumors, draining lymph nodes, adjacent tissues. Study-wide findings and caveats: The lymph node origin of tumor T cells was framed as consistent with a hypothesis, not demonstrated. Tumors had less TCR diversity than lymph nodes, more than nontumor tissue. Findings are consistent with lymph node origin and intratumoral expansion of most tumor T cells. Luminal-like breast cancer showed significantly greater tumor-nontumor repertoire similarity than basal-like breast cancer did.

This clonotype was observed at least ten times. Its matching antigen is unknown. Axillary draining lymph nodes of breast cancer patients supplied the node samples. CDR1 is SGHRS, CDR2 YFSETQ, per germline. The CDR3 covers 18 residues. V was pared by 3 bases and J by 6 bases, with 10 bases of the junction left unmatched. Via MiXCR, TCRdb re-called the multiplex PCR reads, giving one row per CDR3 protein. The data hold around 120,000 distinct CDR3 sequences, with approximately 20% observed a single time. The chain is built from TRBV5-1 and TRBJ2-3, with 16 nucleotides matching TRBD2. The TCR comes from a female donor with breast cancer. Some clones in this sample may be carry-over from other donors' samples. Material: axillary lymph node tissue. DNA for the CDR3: TGCGCCAGCAGCTACGGGACTAGCGGGGGGGCTGGTGTTGATACGCAGTATTTT. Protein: CASSYGTSGGAGVDTQYF. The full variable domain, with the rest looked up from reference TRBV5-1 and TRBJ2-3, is KAGVTQTPRYLIKTRGQQVTLSCSPISGHRSVSWYQQTPGQGLQFLFEYFSETQRNKGNFPGRFSGRQFSNSRSEMNVSTLELGDSALYLCASSYGTSGGAGVDTQYFGPGTRLTVL.